The 16 T cell receptor delta chains below come from one sample, sequenced in a study of gamma-delta chains in newborns, infants, children. TCRdb reran clone calling via CATT on the reads. This table holds a few thousand delta-chain clones, more than 30% found once. The sequenced sample consisted of blood. The receptors derive from a child who received the measles vaccine.

A note on this clone: One base away lies a much larger clone, so this may be a sequencing read error. This rearrangement joins TRDV1 to TRDJ1, with 10 bases that match TRDD3. The trim removed 5 bases at V and 3 bases at J, leaving 27 bases unmatched. The CDR3 is made up of 22 amino acids. Germline V gene data show CDR1 as TSWWSYY and CDR2 as QGS. The CDR3 loop is CALGKIRQGTFWGIPAADKLIF. The CDR3 DNA reads TGTGCTCTTGGGAAAATCCGCCAGGGGACGTTTTGGGGGATACCTGCCGCCGATAAACTCATCTTT.

This clone occurred once. This is likely an artifact of a read error, given a far larger clone one base away. The V call is TRDV1, the J call TRDJ1; TRDD3 aligns across 11 bases. Germline CDR1 is TSWWSYY and CDR2 is QGS. The CDR3 length is 22 residues. DNA of the CDR3: TGTGCTCTTGGGGAATCCCCTGGGGGATACTTTTGGGCGTACGATTACACCGGTAAACTCATCTTT. The encoded protein is CALGESPGGYFWAYDYTGKLIF.

By share, this clone counts as medium-sized. The chain recombines TRDV2 with TRDJ1, with 8 bases matching TRDD3. The germline V gene has CDR1 GEAIGNYY and CDR2 EKD. The CDR3 consists of 17 residues. V lost 2 bases and J lost 0; bases outside the gene matches: 10. This chain's CDR3 is CACDKGPQLGDTDKLIF. The CDR3 coding sequence is TGTGCCTGTGACAAGGGACCACAACTGGGGGACACCGATAAACTCATCTTT.

Comments on this clone: Being one base from a much bigger clone, this may be a read error. The chain uses TRDV2 and TRDJ1, with a possible D match to TRDD2 (9 bases). This CDR3 is 22 amino acids long. Looked up from germline, CDR1 is GEAIGNYY and CDR2 is EKD. The chain's CDR3 is CAYDTGALPTDLLGARTDKLIF. The CDR3 DNA is TGTGCCTATGACACCGGGGCCCTTCCTACAGACCTACTGGGGGCTCGCACCGATAAACTCATCTTT.

This clone has a handful of counts. The gene calls are TRDV3 and TRDJ1; 10 nucleotides match TRDD3. The CDR3 is made up of 17 amino acids. The V segment lost 4 bases and the J segment 1 base; nucleotides outside the gene matches: 15. Germline V gene lookup returns CDR1 TVYSNPD and CDR2 GDNSRS (reference sequence). CDR3 nucleotides: TGTGCCTCCGGCCTTATACTGGGGGATCTCTCCACCGATAAACTCATCTTT. Protein sequence: CASGLILGDLSTDKLIF.

On this clone itself: A far more abundant clone sits one base away, making this likely a read error. The sample holds other DNA sequences that translate to the same CDR3. The V gene is TRDV1, the J gene TRDJ1, with D perhaps matching TRDD3 (9 bases). Trimming removed 3 bases at V and 0 bases at J, with 38 bases between. The germline CDR1 and CDR2 sequences are TSWWSYY and QGS. The CDR3 has 24 residues. CDR3 region: CALGDLLLRPSYGGILPYTDKLIF. CDR3 nucleotide sequence: TGTGCTCTTGGGGACTTATTGCTTCGGCCTTCCTATGGGGGGATACTTCCTTACACCGATAAACTCATCTTT.

By share of the sample, this clone is large. The chain employs TRDV1 and TRDJ1; 12 bases fit TRDD3. The germline CDR1 and CDR2 sequences are TSWWSYY and QGS. V lost 2 bases and J lost 5; bases outside the gene matches: 15. The CDR3 totals 19 residues. CDR3 nucleotides: TGTGCTCTTGGGGAATCCCCCTCCTTTACTGGGGGATACTTTGATAAACTCATCTTT. Its protein product is CALGESPSFTGGYFDKLIF.

The chain couples TRDV3 to TRDJ1; TRDD2 might be the D (9 bases). The CDR3 spans 19 residues. From germline, CDR1 is TVYSNPD and CDR2 GDNSRS (reference sequence). V lost 4 bases and J 0 bases, leaving 30 bases between the germline ends. The CDR3 spells CASTFLPYWGSQYTDKLIF. CDR3 sequence (DNA): TGTGCCTCCACCTTCCTACCCTACTGGGGGTCCCAGTACACCGATAAACTCATCTTT.

The chain employs TRDV1 and TRDJ1; TRDD3 matches 12 bases. With V trimmed by 4 bases and J by 6 bases, 24 bases remained unmatched. Germline-derived CDR1 and CDR2 are TSWWSYY and QGS. The CDR3 is 21 residues long. The CDR3 is CALGGTFLRYWGILFGHKLIF. CDR3 in DNA: TGTGCTCTTGGGGGTACCTTCCTCCGGTACTGGGGGATACTGTTTGGGCATAAACTCATCTTT.

There are a few counts of this clone. The chain has TRDV3 and TRDJ1; 9 bases are shared with TRDD3. The CDR3 covers 16 residues. Germline assignment: CDR1 TVYSNPD and CDR2 GDNSRS (reference sequence). The trim removed 1 base at V and 2 bases at J, leaving 11 bases unmatched. In DNA form, the CDR3 reads TGTGCCTTTAAACCGGGGTACTGGGGGACGACCGATAAACTCATCTTT. This encodes CAFKPGYWGTTDKLIF.

In this sample, this clone turned up a few times. This chain joins TRDV1 and TRDJ1; D gene unclear. This CDR3 contains 15 residues. Per the germline V gene, CDR1 is TSWWSYY and CDR2 is QGS. Trimming stripped 2 bases from V and 0 bases from J, with 10 bases between. CDR3: CALGEFSCYTDKLIF. The CDR3, as DNA: TGTGCTCTTGGGGAATTTAGCTGCTACACCGATAAACTCATCTTT.

Comments on this clone: A read error may be the cause here, since a much bigger clone is one base away. The chain combines TRDV1 with TRDJ1; 10 nucleotides agree with TRDD3. CDR1 and CDR2 (germline): TSWWSYY, QGS. Trimming cost V 4 bases and J 4 bases; bases outside gene matches: 24. CDR3 length equals 21 residues. CDR3 loop: CALGGLPSPLRGIRISDKLIF. The CDR3 DNA reads TGTGCTCTTGGGGGCCTTCCTAGCCCCCTCCGGGGGATACGCATAAGCGATAAACTCATCTTT.

In this sample, this clone turned up a few times. A read error is possible here, since a much larger clone lies one base away. The sample has other DNA sequences that encode this CDR3 too. The chain links TRDV1 to TRDJ1, with TRDD2 identical over 9 bases. The CDR3 contains 20 residues. The trim removed 0 bases at V and 0 bases at J, leaving 14 bases unmatched. CDR1 and CDR2 (germline): TSWWSYY, QGS. The chain's CDR3 is CALGELIPSYGGGYTDKLIF. For the CDR3, the DNA is TGTGCTCTTGGGGAACTGATACCTTCCTACGGTGGAGGTTACACCGATAAACTCATCTTT.

The chain is built from TRDV1 and TRDJ1; 12 bases map to TRDD3. Germline-derived CDR1 and CDR2 are TSWWSYY and QGS. J was trimmed by 0 bases and V by 1 base; bases with no gene match: 27. The CDR3 runs to 25 residues. CDR3 sequence: CALGERPNYFLIFTLGDTNTDKLIF. The DNA of the CDR3 is TGTGCTCTTGGGGAACGTCCGAACTACTTCCTAATTTTTACTCTGGGGGATACGAACACCGATAAACTCATCTTT.

The V call is TRDV1, the J call TRDJ1; 13 bases are shared with TRDD3. With V trimmed by 1 base and J by 12 bases, 23 bases remained unmatched. Per the germline V gene, CDR1 is TSWWSYY and CDR2 is QGS. The CDR3 spans 20 residues. The CDR3 spells CALGEPSLPPVLGDTKRVIF. The CDR3 DNA is TGTGCTCTTGGGGAACCCTCCCTTCCCCCCGTACTGGGGGATACGAAGAGGGTCATCTTT.

The chain links TRDV1 to TRDJ1; 12 bases agree with TRDD3. Trimming cost V 2 bases and J 0 bases; bases outside gene matches: 28. The CDR3 runs to 25 residues. Germline V gives CDR1 TSWWSYY, CDR2 QGS. The CDR3 DNA reads as TGTGCTCTTGGGGAAGGTGCGGTCTTACTGGGGGATACAGTGCTTGGAGGGTCGTACACCGATAAACTCATCTTT. Translation: CALGEGAVLLGDTVLGGSYTDKLIF.